Listed here are 16 T cell receptor beta chains from one sample, sequenced in a study of blood T cell repertoires in COVID-19. Assay: immunoSEQ multiplex PCR; the TCRdb copy retains only in-frame clones and omits some. Among a few hundred thousand clones, less than 85% were seen once, and the ten largest hold roughly 3.6%. Sequenced material: peripheral blood. These receptors were obtained from a young woman with acute or convalescent COVID-19.

This clone was observed many times. The V and J genes are TRBV3-1 (or the pseudogene TRBV3-2) and TRBJ1-1, with a possible D match to TRBD1 (5 bases). The germline V gene has CDR1 LGHDT and CDR2 YNNKEL (reference sequence). Trimming took off 11 bases at V and 6 bases at J, with 16 bases between the two ends. This CDR3 comprises 12 residues. This chain's CDR3 is CASWGFGSEAFF. The CDR3 region has the DNA TGTGCCTCCTGGGGCTTTGGGTCTGAAGCTTTCTTT.

This chain joins TRBV2 and TRBJ1-5; 7 bases match TRBD1. Germline V gene data show CDR1 as SNHLY and CDR2 as FYNNEI. Trimming cost V 10 bases and J 6 bases; bases outside gene matches: 12. This CDR3 spans 14 amino acids. The CDR3 loop reads CATTTGRKGQPQHF. Written as DNA, the CDR3 is TGTGCCACCACGACAGGGAGGAAAGGTCAGCCCCAGCATTTT.

The chain combines TRBV5-1 with TRBJ1-1; no firm D call. The CDR3 contains 16 residues. In germline, CDR1 is SGHRS, CDR2 YFSETQ. Trimming took 0 bases from V and 1 from J, leaving 13 bases between them. The CDR3 DNA reads TGCGCCAGCAGCTTGGCCGTCGGACTTCCGAACACTGAAGCTTTCTTT. It specifies CASSLAVGLPNTEAFF.

The chain employs TRBV14 and TRBJ1-5, with D maybe TRBD1 (5 bases). The germline gives CDR1 SGHDN, CDR2 FVKESK. Trimming removed 2 bases at V and 6 bases at J, with 11 bases between. The CDR3 is 14 residues long. DNA of the CDR3: TGTGCCAGCAGCCAACAGGGTCAGGGTCAGCCCCAGCATTTT. This encodes CASSQQGQGQPQHF.

The table lists this clone with a few counts. The chain uses TRBV6-6 and TRBJ1-3; TRBD1 is a possible D gene (5 bases). The V and J ends lost 5 bases and 0 bases respectively, with 14 bases between them. Germline CDR1 reads MNHNY; CDR2 reads SVGAGI (reference sequence). CDR3 size: 16 residues. The CDR3 sequence: CASSAQGLLSGNTIYF. In DNA form, the CDR3 reads TGTGCCAGCAGTGCCCAGGGCCTACTCTCTGGAAACACCATATATTTT.

The J gene is TRBJ2-7, the V gene TRBV5-6; D perhaps matches TRBD1 (7 bases). Germline-derived CDR1 and CDR2 are SGHDT and YYEEEE. The germline V and J ends were trimmed by 0 bases and 2 bases, with 12 bases remaining between them. The CDR3 is 15 amino acids. The CDR3 bases are TGTGCCAGCAGCTTGGCCGGGGGACAGACCTACGAGCAGTACTTC. Protein product: CASSLAGGQTYEQYF.

This chain links TRBV5-4 with TRBJ1-3; D is uncertain. The CDR3 sequence is 11 residues long. The ends were cut back, 3 bases at V and 4 bases at J, with 2 bases in the middle. CDR1 is SGHNT and CDR2 is YYREEE in the germline V gene (reference sequence). This CDR3 reads CASSSGNTIYF. Here the CDR3 DNA reads TGTGCCAGCAGCTCAGGAAACACCATATATTTT.

This clone came up once. This chain links TRBV28 with TRBJ1-5, with 8 bases that match TRBD1. V was pared by 3 bases and J by 5 bases, with 3 bases of the junction left unmatched. Germline V gene sequence: CDR1 MDHEN, CDR2 SYDVKM. The CDR3 totals 14 residues. The CDR3 protein is CASSFQGAYQPQHF. The CDR3 DNA reads TGTGCCAGCAGTTTTCAGGGGGCCTATCAGCCCCAGCATTTT.

The rearrangement links TRBV18 to TRBJ1-5, with a possible D match to TRBD1 (5 bases). From germline, CDR1 is KGHSH and CDR2 LQKENI. Trimming stripped 3 bases from V and 8 bases from J, with 14 bases between. CDR3 length: 14 amino acids. CDR3 residues: CASSPRQGAEPQHF. The CDR3 DNA reads as TGTGCCAGCTCACCCCGGCAGGGCGCAGAGCCCCAGCATTTT.

In its sample, this clone was seen once. The chain joins TRBV9 to TRBJ2-7, with D possibly being TRBD1 (5 bases). Germline CDR1 SGDLS, CDR2 YYNGEE. The ends were cut back, 4 bases at V and 2 bases at J, with 13 bases in the middle. The CDR3 length is 14 residues. The CDR3 is CASSPGSGPYEQYF. CDR3 DNA sequence: TGTGCCAGCAGCCCTGGTTCAGGGCCCTACGAGCAGTACTTC.

The chain is built from TRBV5-6 and TRBJ2-7, with D possibly being TRBD1 (5 bases). The CDR3 is made up of 13 amino acids. Trimming took 1 base from V and 6 from J, leaving 11 bases between them. Germline CDR1 reads SGHDT; CDR2 reads YYEEEE. The DNA for the CDR3 is TGTGCCAGCAGCTTGCAGGGTGTGATCGAGCAGTACTTC. It is translated as CASSLQGVIEQYF.

V gene TRBV28 combines with J gene TRBJ1-2; 7 bases line up with TRBD1. This CDR3 has 13 amino acids. The germline V gene has CDR1 MDHEN and CDR2 SYDVKM. V shed 5 bases and J 8 bases; nucleotides not matched to a gene: 8. The CDR3 reads CASSGRGRGGYTF. CDR3 sequence (DNA): TGTGCCAGCAGTGGTAGGGGGCGAGGCGGCTACACCTTC.

The sample holds one count of this clone. V is TRBV5-1 and J is TRBJ2-5; 15 bases line up with TRBD2. Trimming took 3 bases from V and 2 from J; bases not matched to a gene: 5. The length of the CDR3 is 17 residues. The germline V gene encodes CDR1 SGHRS and CDR2 YFSETQ. CDR3: CASSSGTSGGLQETQYF. In DNA form, the CDR3 reads TGCGCCAGCAGCTCCGGGACTAGCGGGGGGCTACAAGAGACCCAGTACTTC. The full variable domain, with the rest looked up from reference TRBV5-1 and TRBJ2-5, is KAGVTQTPRYLIKTRGQQVTLSCSPISGHRSVSWYQQTPGQGLQFLFEYFSETQRNKGNFPGRFSGRQFSNSRSEMNVSTLELGDSALYLCASSSGTSGGLQETQYFGPGTRLLVL.

This clone has only a few counts. The rearrangement joins TRBV13 to TRBJ2-7, with TRBD1 as a possible D gene (7 bases). The CDR3 has 13 amino acids. Germline values: CDR1 PRHDT, CDR2 FYEKMQ (reference sequence). V was shortened by 4 bases and J by 5 bases, with 12 bases between the two germline ends. As DNA, the CDR3 is TGTGCCAGCAGCTCGACAGGGAGGAACGAGCAGTACTTC. Residues: CASSSTGRNEQYF.

The chain couples TRBV15 to TRBJ2-2; D is unclear. Germline V CDR1 and CDR2: LNHNV, YYDKDF (reference sequence). V was pared by 6 bases and J by 5 bases, with 13 bases between. This CDR3 has 14 residues. The CDR3 sequence: CATSRVEATGELFF. DNA of the CDR3: TGTGCCACCAGTCGAGTTGAAGCTACCGGGGAGCTGTTTTTT.

The chain couples TRBV2 to TRBJ1-5; D uncertain. Germline V gives CDR1 SNHLY, CDR2 FYNNEI. The V gene lost 6 bases and the J gene lost 0 bases, with 12 bases spanning the gap. The CDR3 length is 15 residues. The CDR3 DNA reads TGTGCCAGCAGCGAAAGCAGGTATAGCAATCAGCCCCAGCATTTT. Translation: CASSESRYSNQPQHF. Looking up the rest from reference TRBV2 and TRBJ1-5 gives the full variable domain: EPEVTQTPSHQVTQMGQEVILRCVPISNHLYFYWYRQILGQKVEFLVSFYNNEISEKSEIFDDQFSVERPDGSNFTLKIRSTKLEDSAMYFCASSESRYSNQPQHFGDGTRLSIL.